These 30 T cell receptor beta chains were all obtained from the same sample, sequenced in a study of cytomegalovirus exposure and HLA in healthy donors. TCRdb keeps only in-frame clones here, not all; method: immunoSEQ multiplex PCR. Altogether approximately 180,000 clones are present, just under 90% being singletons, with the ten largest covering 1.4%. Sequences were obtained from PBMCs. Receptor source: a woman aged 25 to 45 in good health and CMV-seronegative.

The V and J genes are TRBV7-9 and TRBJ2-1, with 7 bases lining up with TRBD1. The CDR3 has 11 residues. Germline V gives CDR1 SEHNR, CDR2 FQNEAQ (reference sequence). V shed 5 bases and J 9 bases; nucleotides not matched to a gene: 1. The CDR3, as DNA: TGTGCCAGCAGCGACAGGGTTGAGCAGTTCTTC. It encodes CASSDRVEQFF. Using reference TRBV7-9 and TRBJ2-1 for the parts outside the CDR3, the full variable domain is DTGVSQNPRHKITKRGQNVTFRCDPISEHNRLYWYRQTLGQGPEFLTYFQNEAQLEKSRLLSDRFSAERPKGSFSTLEIQRTEQGDSAMYLCASSDRVEQFFGPGTRLTVL.

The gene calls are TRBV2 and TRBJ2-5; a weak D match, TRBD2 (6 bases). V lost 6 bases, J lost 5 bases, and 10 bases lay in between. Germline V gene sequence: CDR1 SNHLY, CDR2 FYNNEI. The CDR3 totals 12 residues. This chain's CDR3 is CASSGGLETQYF. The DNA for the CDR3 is TGTGCCAGCAGCGGGGGTTTGGAGACCCAGTACTTC.

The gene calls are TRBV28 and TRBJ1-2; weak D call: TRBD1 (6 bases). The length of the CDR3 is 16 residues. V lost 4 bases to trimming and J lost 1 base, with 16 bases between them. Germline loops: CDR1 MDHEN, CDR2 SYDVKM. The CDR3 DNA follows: TGTGCCAGCAGTTCCAGGGGAGATTGGAGTAACTATGGCTACACCTTC. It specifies CASSSRGDWSNYGYTF.

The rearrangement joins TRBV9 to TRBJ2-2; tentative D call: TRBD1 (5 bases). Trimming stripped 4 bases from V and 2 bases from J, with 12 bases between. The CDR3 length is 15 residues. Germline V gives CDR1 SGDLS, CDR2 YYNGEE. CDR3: CASSQPQGNTGELFF. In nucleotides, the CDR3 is TGTGCCAGCAGCCAACCCCAGGGAAACACCGGGGAGCTGTTTTTT.

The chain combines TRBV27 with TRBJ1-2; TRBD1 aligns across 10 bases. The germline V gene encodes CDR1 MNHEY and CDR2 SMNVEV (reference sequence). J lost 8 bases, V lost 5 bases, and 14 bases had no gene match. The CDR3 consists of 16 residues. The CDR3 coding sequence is TGTGCCAGCAGTCCCTGGGACAGGGGATCGCTTGGCGGCTACACCTTC. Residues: CASSPWDRGSLGGYTF.

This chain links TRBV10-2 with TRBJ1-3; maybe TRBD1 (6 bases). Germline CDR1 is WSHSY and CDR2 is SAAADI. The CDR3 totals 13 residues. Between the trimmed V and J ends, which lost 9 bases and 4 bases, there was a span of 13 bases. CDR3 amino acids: CASKQGLGNTIYF. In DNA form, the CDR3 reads TGCGCCAGTAAACAGGGCTTGGGAAACACCATATATTTT.

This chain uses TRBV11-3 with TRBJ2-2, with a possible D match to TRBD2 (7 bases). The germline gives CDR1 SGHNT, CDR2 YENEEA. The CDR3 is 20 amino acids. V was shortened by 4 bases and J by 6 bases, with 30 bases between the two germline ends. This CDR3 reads CASSYRPNGGWDYLAGELFF. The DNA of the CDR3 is TGTGCCAGCAGCTACCGCCCCAATGGGGGCTGGGACTATCTGGCCGGGGAGCTGTTTTTT.

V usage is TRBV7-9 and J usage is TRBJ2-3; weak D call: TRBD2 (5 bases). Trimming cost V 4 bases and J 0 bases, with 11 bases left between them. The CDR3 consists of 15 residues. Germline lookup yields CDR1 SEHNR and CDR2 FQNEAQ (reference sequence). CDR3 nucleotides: TGTGCCAGCAGCTCGGGATACCAAAGCACAGATACGCAGTATTTT. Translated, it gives CASSSGYQSTDTQYF.

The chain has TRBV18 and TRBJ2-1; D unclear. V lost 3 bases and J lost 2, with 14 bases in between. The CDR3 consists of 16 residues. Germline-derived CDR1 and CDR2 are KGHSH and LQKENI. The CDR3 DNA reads TGTGCCAGCTCACCGTTAGGCCAGGCCCCCTACAATGAGCAGTTCTTC. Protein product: CASSPLGQAPYNEQFF. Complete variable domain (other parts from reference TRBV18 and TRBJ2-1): NAGVMQNPRHLVRRRGQEARLRCSPMKGHSHVYWYRQLPEEGLKFMVYLQKENIIDESGMPKERFSAEFPKEGPSILRIQQVVRGDSAAYFCASSPLGQAPYNEQFFGPGTRLTVL.

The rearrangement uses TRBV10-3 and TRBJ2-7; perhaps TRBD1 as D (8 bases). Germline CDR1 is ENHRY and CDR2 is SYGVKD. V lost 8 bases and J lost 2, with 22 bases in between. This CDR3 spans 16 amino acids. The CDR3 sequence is CAILRGGVGQAYEQYF. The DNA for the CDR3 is TGTGCCATCCTTCGAGGGGGGGTGGGACAGGCCTACGAGCAGTACTTC.

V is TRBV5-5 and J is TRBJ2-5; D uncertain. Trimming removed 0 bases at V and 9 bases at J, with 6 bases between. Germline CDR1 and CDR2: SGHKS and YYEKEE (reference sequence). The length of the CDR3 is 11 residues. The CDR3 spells CASSLGVSQYF. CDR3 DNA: TGTGCCAGCAGCTTGGGTGTATCCCAGTACTTC.

The DNA for the CDR3 is TGTGCCAGCAGACACCGGGACAGGGGTGAAAAACTGTTTTTT. Its protein is CASRHRDRGEKLFF. This chain uses TRBV6-5 with TRBJ1-4; 10 bases match TRBD1. V lost 6 bases and J lost 7; bases outside the gene matches: 5. The CDR3 spans 14 residues. CDR1 is MNHEY, CDR2 SVGAGI, per germline.

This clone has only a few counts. CDR3 nucleotide sequence: TGCGCCAGCAGCTCCTCCGGGACAGACCTGTACTATGGCTACACCTTC. It yields the protein CASSSSGTDLYYGYTF. V is TRBV5-1 and J is TRBJ1-2; 7 positions agree with TRBD1. Germline V lookup: CDR1 SGHRS, CDR2 YFSETQ. V was clipped by 3 bases and J by 3 bases; unmatched bases: 11. The CDR3 spans 16 residues. The variable domain in full, completed from reference TRBV5-1 and TRBJ1-2, reads KAGVTQTPRYLIKTRGQQVTLSCSPISGHRSVSWYQQTPGQGLQFLFEYFSETQRNKGNFPGRFSGRQFSNSRSEMNVSTLELGDSALYLCASSSSGTDLYYGYTFGSGTRLTVV.

CDR3 protein: CASSVDRNTEAFF. In DNA, the CDR3 is TGTGCCAGCAGCGTAGACAGGAACACTGAAGCTTTCTTT. The chain combines TRBV9 with TRBJ1-1; D ambiguous. The CDR3 consists of 13 residues. The germline V gene encodes CDR1 SGDLS and CDR2 YYNGEE. V dropped 0 bases and J dropped 1 base, with 4 bases sitting between them.

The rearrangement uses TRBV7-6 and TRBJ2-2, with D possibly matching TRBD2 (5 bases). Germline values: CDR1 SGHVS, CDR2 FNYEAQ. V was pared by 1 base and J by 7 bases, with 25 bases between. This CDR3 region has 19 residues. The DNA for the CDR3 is TGTGCCAGCAGCTTAGTTGTTTCGGGGTCCAGGTCCGGGGTCGGGGAGCTGTTTTTT. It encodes CASSLVVSGSRSGVGELFF. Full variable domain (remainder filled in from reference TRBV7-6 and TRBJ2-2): GAGVSQSPRYKVTKRGQDVALRCDPISGHVSLYWYRQALGQGPEFLTYFNYEAQQDKSGLPNDRFSAERPEGSISTLTIQRTEQRDSAMYRCASSLVVSGSRSGVGELFFGEGSRLTVL.

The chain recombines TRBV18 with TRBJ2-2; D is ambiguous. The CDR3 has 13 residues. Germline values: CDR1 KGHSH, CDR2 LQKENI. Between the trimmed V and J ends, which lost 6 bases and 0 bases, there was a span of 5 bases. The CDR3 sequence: CASSVTNTGELFF. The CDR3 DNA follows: TGTGCCAGCTCTGTCACGAACACCGGGGAGCTGTTTTTT.

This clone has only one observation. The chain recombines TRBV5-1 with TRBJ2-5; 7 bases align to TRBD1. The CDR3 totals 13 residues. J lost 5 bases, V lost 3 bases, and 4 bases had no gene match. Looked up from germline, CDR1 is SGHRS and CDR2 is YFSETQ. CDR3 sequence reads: CASSSNRGETQYF. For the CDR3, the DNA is TGCGCCAGCAGCTCAAACAGGGGCGAGACCCAGTACTTC.

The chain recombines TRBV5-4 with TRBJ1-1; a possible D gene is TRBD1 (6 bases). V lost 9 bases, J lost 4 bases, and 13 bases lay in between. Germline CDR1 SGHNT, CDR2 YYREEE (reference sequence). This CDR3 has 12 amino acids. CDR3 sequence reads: CAIHTGLTEAFF. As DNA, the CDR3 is TGTGCCATACATACAGGGCTCACTGAAGCTTTCTTT.

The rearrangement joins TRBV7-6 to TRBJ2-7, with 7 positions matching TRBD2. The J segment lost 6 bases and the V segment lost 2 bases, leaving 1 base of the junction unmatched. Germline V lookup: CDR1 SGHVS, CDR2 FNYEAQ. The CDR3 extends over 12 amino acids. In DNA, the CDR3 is TGTGCCAGCAGCTTACCGGGGGGCGAGCAGTACTTC. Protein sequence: CASSLPGGEQYF. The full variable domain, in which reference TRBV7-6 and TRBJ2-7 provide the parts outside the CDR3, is GAGVSQSPRYKVTKRGQDVALRCDPISGHVSLYWYRQALGQGPEFLTYFNYEAQQDKSGLPNDRFSAERPEGSISTLTIQRTEQRDSAMYRCASSLPGGEQYFGPGTRLTVT.

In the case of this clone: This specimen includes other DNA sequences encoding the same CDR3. CDR3 loop: CASSLSYEQYF. CDR3 coding DNA: TGTGCCAGCAGCCTGTCTTACGAGCAGTACTTC. The rearrangement uses TRBV7-9 and TRBJ2-7; D is unresolved. The CDR3 runs 11 residues. Germline V lookup: CDR1 SEHNR, CDR2 FQNEAQ (reference sequence). The germline V and J ends were trimmed by 5 bases and 4 bases, with 6 bases remaining between them.

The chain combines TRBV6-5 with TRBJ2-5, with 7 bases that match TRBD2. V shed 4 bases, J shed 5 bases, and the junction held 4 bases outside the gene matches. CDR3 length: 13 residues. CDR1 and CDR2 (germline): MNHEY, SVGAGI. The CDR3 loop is CASSSPSGETQYF. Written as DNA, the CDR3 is TGTGCCAGCAGTTCCCCTAGCGGCGAGACCCAGTACTTC.

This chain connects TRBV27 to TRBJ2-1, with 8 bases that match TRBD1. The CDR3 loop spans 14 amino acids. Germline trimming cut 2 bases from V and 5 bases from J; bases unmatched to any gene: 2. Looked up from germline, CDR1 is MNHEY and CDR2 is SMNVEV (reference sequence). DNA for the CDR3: TGTGCCAGCAGTTTACAGGGGGCCAACAATGAGCAGTTCTTC. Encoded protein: CASSLQGANNEQFF.

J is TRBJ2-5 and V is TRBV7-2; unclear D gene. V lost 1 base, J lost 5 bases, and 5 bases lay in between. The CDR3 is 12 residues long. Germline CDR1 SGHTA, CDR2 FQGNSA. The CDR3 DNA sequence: TGTGCCAGCAGCTTAGGGGCGGAGACCCAGTACTTC. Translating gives CASSLGAETQYF.

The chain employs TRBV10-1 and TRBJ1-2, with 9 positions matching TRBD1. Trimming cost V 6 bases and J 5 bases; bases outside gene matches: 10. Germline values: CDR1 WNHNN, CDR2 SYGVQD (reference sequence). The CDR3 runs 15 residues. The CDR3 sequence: CASSEPRQGDYGYTF. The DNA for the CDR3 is TGCGCCAGCAGCGAACCGCGACAGGGGGATTATGGCTACACCTTC.

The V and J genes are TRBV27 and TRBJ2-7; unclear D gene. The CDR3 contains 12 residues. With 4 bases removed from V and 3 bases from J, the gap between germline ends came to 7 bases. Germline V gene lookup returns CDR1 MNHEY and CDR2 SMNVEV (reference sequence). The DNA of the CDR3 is TGTGCCAGCAGTTCCAGGAACTACGAGCAGTACTTC. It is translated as CASSSRNYEQYF.

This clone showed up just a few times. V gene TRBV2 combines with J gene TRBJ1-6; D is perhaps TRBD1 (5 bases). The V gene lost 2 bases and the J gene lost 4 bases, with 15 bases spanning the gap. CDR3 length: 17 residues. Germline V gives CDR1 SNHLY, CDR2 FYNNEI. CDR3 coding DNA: TGTGCCAGCAGTGAAAGACAGCCACGGAGTTATAATTCACCCCTCCACTTT. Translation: CASSERQPRSYNSPLHF.

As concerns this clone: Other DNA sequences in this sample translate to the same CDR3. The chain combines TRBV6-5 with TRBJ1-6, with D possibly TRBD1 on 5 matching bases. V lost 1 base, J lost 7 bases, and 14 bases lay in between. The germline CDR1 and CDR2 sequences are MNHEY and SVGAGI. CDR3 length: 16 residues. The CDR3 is CASSYLTVGTNSPLHF. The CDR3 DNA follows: TGTGCCAGCAGTTACTTGACAGTGGGAACGAATTCACCCCTCCACTTT.

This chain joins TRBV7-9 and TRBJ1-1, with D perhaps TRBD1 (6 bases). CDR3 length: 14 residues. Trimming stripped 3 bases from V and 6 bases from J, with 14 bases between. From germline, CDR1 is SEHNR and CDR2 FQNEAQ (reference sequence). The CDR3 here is CASSLVGGPPEAFF. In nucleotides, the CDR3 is TGTGCCAGCAGCTTGGTAGGGGGTCCCCCTGAAGCTTTCTTT.

CDR3 nucleotides: TGTGCCAGCTCACCGGGGGGTCAAGAGACCCAGTACTTC. It is translated as CASSPGGQETQYF. V gene TRBV18 combines with J gene TRBJ2-5; a weak D match, TRBD2 (6 bases). V dropped 3 bases and J dropped 2 bases, with 7 bases sitting between them. The CDR3 consists of 13 residues. Germline V gene data show CDR1 as KGHSH and CDR2 as LQKENI.

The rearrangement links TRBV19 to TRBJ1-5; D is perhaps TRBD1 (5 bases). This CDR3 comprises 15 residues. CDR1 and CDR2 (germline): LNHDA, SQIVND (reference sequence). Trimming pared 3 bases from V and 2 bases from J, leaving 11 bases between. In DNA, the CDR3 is TGTGCCAGTAGTATGGCCCCGGGGGGCAATCAGCCCCAGCATTTT. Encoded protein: CASSMAPGGNQPQHF.